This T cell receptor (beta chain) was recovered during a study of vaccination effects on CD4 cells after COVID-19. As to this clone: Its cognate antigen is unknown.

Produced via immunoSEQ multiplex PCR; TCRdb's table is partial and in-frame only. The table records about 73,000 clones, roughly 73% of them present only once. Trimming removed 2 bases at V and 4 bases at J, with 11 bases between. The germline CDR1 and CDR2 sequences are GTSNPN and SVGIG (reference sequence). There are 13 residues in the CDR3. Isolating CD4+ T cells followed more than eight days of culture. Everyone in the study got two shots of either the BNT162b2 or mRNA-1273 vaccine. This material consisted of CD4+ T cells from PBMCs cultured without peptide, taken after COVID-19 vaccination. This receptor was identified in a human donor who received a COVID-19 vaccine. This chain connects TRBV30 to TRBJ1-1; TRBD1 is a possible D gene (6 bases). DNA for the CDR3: TGTGCCTGGAGTTCGCAGGGGAGCACTGAAGCTTTCTTT. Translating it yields CAWSSQGSTEAFF.